This is a list of T cell receptor beta chains from one sample in a study of identifying expanded T cells in peripheral blood. Measured with immunoSEQ multiplex PCR; TCRdb has only the in-frame clones, and not every one. The sample records tens of thousands of clones, around 89% being singletons. Sequenced sample: blood. The receptors stem from a person aged 18 to 75 in good health. CDR3s include the opening cysteine and the closing phenylalanine or tryptophan. A D gene is named only where the DNA matches it firmly. Expanded clones are given a class, and other clones once, few, many or no size at all.

V: TRBV5-1
J: TRBJ1-2
size: few
D: TRBD1
CDR3: CASSLWGDGQGYGYTF
DNA: TGCGCCAGCAGCTTGTGGGGGGACGGACAGGGGTATGGCTACACCTTC

V: TRBV6-1
J: TRBJ2-7
size: few
D: NA
CDR3: CASSEVVRGGVQYF
DNA: TGTGCCAGCAGTGAAGTCGTCAGGGGAGGGGTGCAGTACTTC

V: TRBV6-6
J: TRBJ2-1
size: NA
D: NA
CDR3: CASSSGLVLNEQFF
DNA: TGTGCCAGCAGCTCGGGACTGGTCCTAAATGAGCAGTTCTTC

V: TRBV5-1
J: TRBJ1-1
size: NA
D: NA
CDR3: CASSLAMENTEAFF
DNA: TGCGCCAGCAGCTTGGCGATGGAGAACACTGAAGCTTTCTTT

V: TRBV30
J: TRBJ1-3
size: NA
D: NA
CDR3: CAWSEFGGRTGNTIYF
DNA: TGTGCCTGGAGTGAGTTCGGGGGCCGAACTGGAAACACCATATATTTT

V: TRBV12-5
J: TRBJ1-1
size: NA
D: TRBD1
CDR3: CASDIEQGVYTEAFF
DNA: TGTGCTAGTGATATAGAACAGGGGGTATACACTGAAGCTTTCTTT

V: TRBV5-6
J: TRBJ2-7
size: NA
D: NA
CDR3: CASSTGTRRRLDYEQYF
DNA: TGTGCCAGCAGCACGGGGACACGCCGGCGGTTGGACTACGAGCAGTACTTC

V: TRBV7-9
J: TRBJ2-6
size: NA
D: TRBD1
CDR3: CASRGGQGNGANVLTF
DNA: TGTGCCAGCAGGGGAGGACAGGGTAATGGGGCCAACGTCCTGACTTTC

V: TRBV9
J: TRBJ1-1
size: NA
D: NA
CDR3: CASSAGQRGTEAFF
DNA: TGTGCCAGCAGCGCAGGACAGCGGGGCACTGAAGCTTTCTTT

V: TRBV6-1
J: TRBJ1-2
size: NA
D: TRBD1
CDR3: CASSPGTANYGYTF
DNA: TGTGCCAGCAGTCCGGGGACAGCAAACTATGGCTACACCTTC

V: TRBV6-1
J: TRBJ2-7
size: NA
D: TRBD2
CDR3: CASSEASSGSYEQYF
DNA: TGTGCCAGCAGTGAAGCTTCTAGCGGATCCTACGAGCAGTACTTC

V: TRBV6-5
J: TRBJ1-2
size: NA
D: NA
CDR3: CASSWDRLLDYGYTF
DNA: TGTGCCAGCAGTTGGGACCGACTTCTTGACTATGGCTACACCTTC

V: TRBV5-5
J: TRBJ2-1
size: NA
D: NA
CDR3: CASSLDSYNEQFF
DNA: TGTGCCAGCAGCTTGGACAGCTACAATGAGCAGTTCTTC

V: TRBV6-6
J: TRBJ2-4
size: NA
D: NA
CDR3: CASRDTLAKNIQYF
DNA: TGTGCCAGCAGGGACACGTTAGCCAAAAACATTCAGTACTTC

V: TRBV14
J: TRBJ2-3
size: NA
D: NA
CDR3: CASSPRWGTDTQYF
DNA: TGTGCCAGCAGCCCAAGATGGGGGACAGATACGCAGTATTTT

V: TRBV4-1
J: TRBJ1-4
size: NA
D: TRBD1
CDR3: CASSRDRGFGGEKLFF
DNA: TGCGCCAGCAGCCGGGACAGGGGGTTTGGGGGCGAAAAACTGTTTTTT

V: TRBV7-2
J: TRBJ2-5
size: NA
D: TRBD2
CDR3: CASSPLAGSQETQYF
DNA: TGTGCCAGCAGCCCGCTAGCGGGGAGCCAAGAGACCCAGTACTTC

V: TRBV7-8
J: TRBJ2-7
size: NA
D: TRBD2
CDR3: CASSSSRTSVHSYEQYF
DNA: TGTGCCAGCAGTTCTTCCCGGACTAGCGTGCACTCCTACGAGCAGTATTTC

V: TRBV29-1
J: TRBJ2-3
size: few
D: TRBD2
CDR3: CSVEDWTSGGSTDTQYF
DNA: TGCAGCGTTGAAGATTGGACTAGCGGGGGGAGCACAGATACGCAGTATTTT

V: TRBV2
J: TRBJ2-3
size: once
D: NA
CDR3: CASHSGGLTDTQYF
DNA: TGTGCCAGCCATAGCGGAGGACTTACAGATACGCAGTATTTT

V: TRBV6-6
J: TRBJ2-5
size: NA
D: TRBD2
CDR3: CASSYADLADQETQYF
DNA: TGTGCCAGCAGTTACGCGGATCTAGCGGACCAAGAGACCCAGTACTTC

V: TRBV10-3
J: TRBJ2-2
size: NA
D: TRBD2
CDR3: CAISGGADTGELFF
DNA: TGTGCCATTAGCGGGGGGGCCGACACCGGGGAGCTGTTTTTT

V: TRBV11-2
J: TRBJ2-3
size: NA
D: NA
CDR3: CASSLDRNTDTQYF
DNA: TGTGCCAGCAGCTTAGACAGGAACACAGATACGCAGTATTTT

V: TRBV28
J: TRBJ2-3
size: NA
D: TRBD2
CDR3: CASSLLGLAGADTQYF
DNA: TGTGCCAGCAGTTTACTGGGACTAGCCGGGGCAGATACGCAGTATTTT

V: TRBV4-3
J: TRBJ1-1
size: few
D: NA
CDR3: CASSQDHLGEAFF
DNA: TGCGCCAGCAGCCAAGATCATCTCGGTGAAGCTTTCTTT

V: TRBV14
J: TRBJ2-1
size: NA
D: TRBD1
CDR3: CASSQDSGQFNEQFF
DNA: TGTGCCAGCAGCCAAGATTCGGGACAGTTCAATGAGCAGTTCTTC

V: TRBV7-2
J: TRBJ2-3
size: once
D: NA
CDR3: CASSLVGGRTDTQYF
DNA: TGTGCCAGCAGCTTAGTGGGGGGACGCACAGATACGCAGTATTTT

V: TRBV15
J: TRBJ2-3
size: NA
D: TRBD2
CDR3: CATSRNSGSSTDTQYF
DNA: TGTGCCACCAGCAGAAACAGCGGGAGTAGCACAGATACGCAGTATTTT

V: TRBV6-1
J: TRBJ2-5
size: NA
D: TRBD2
CDR3: CASSVLAGGGETQYF
DNA: TGTGCCAGCAGTGTACTAGCGGGAGGAGGAGAGACCCAGTACTTC

V: TRBV28
J: TRBJ2-5
size: NA
D: TRBD1
CDR3: CASRGTGGAGTQYF
DNA: TGTGCCAGCAGGGGGACAGGGGGCGCTGGGACCCAGTACTTC

V: TRBV11-2
J: TRBJ1-5
size: NA
D: NA
CDR3: CASSLDGTSNQPQHF
DNA: TGTGCCAGCAGCTTAGATGGGACATCGAATCAGCCCCAGCATTTT

V: TRBV10-3
J: TRBJ1-5
size: NA
D: NA
CDR3: CAISTRQDQPQHF
DNA: TGTGCCATCAGCACAAGACAGGATCAGCCCCAGCATTTT

V: TRBV9
J: TRBJ2-1
size: NA
D: NA
CDR3: CASSERSLNEQFF
DNA: TGTGCCAGCAGCGAAAGATCGCTCAATGAGCAGTTCTTC

V: TRBV5-6
J: TRBJ2-5
size: NA
D: TRBD2
CDR3: CASSLDGRGGRETQYF
DNA: TGTGCCAGCAGCTTGGACGGGCGGGGGGGCCGCGAGACCCAGTACTTC

V: TRBV18
J: TRBJ2-5
size: NA
D: NA
CDR3: CASSPHGTEAQYF
DNA: TGTGCCAGCTCACCGCATGGAACAGAGGCCCAGTACTTC

V: TRBV6-6
J: TRBJ1-1
size: NA
D: NA
CDR3: CASKRGDMNTEAFF
DNA: TGTGCCAGCAAACGGGGGGATATGAACACTGAAGCTTTCTTT

V: TRBV5-1
J: TRBJ2-5
size: NA
D: TRBD2
CDR3: CASSLATGTSGEETQYF
DNA: TGCGCCAGCAGCTTGGCTACCGGGACTAGCGGTGAAGAGACCCAGTACTTC

V: TRBV7-2
J: TRBJ1-5
size: NA
D: NA
CDR3: CASSIWGDQPQHF
DNA: TGTGCCAGCAGCATATGGGGCGACCAGCCCCAGCATTTT

V: TRBV18
J: TRBJ1-1
size: NA
D: NA
CDR3: CASSPSVGTEAFF
DNA: TGTGCCAGCTCACCAAGCGTCGGCACTGAAGCTTTCTTT

V: TRBV30
J: TRBJ1-5
size: NA
D: TRBD1
CDR3: CALGRGQGQPQHF
DNA: TGTGCCCTCGGTCGAGGACAGGGACAGCCCCAGCATTTT

V: TRBV13
J: TRBJ2-5
size: NA
D: NA
CDR3: CASSSWLVETQYF
DNA: TGTGCCAGCAGCTCATGGTTGGTTGAGACCCAGTACTTC

V: TRBV30
J: TRBJ1-1
size: few
D: NA
CDR3: CAWNLAEGTEAFF
DNA: TGTGCCTGGAACCTAGCGGAGGGCACTGAAGCTTTCTTT

V: TRBV2
J: TRBJ2-3
size: NA
D: TRBD2
CDR3: CASRRTSGSTDTQYF
DNA: TGTGCCAGCAGAAGGACTAGCGGTAGCACAGATACGCAGTATTTT

V: TRBV20-1
J: TRBJ1-2
size: NA
D: NA
CDR3: CSAQVVYGYTF
DNA: TGCAGTGCACAGGTCGTTTATGGCTACACCTTC

V: TRBV19
J: TRBJ2-2
size: NA
D: NA
CDR3: CASSPDRELFF
DNA: TGTGCCAGTAGTCCTGATAGAGAGCTGTTTTTT

V: TRBV28
J: TRBJ2-4
size: NA
D: NA
CDR3: CASSFREGAKNIQYF
DNA: TGTGCCAGCAGTTTCAGGGAAGGGGCCAAAAACATTCAGTACTTC

V: TRBV5-5
J: TRBJ2-2
size: NA
D: NA
CDR3: CASSIRRDGELFF
DNA: TGTGCCAGCAGCATCCGCCGGGACGGGGAGCTGTTTTTT

V: TRBV4-1
J: TRBJ2-5
size: NA
D: NA
CDR3: CASSQDRGGGRSQYF
DNA: TGCGCCAGCAGCCAAGATAGAGGGGGGGGGCGGAGCCAGTACTTC

V: TRBV23-1
J: TRBJ2-7
size: NA
D: NA
CDR3: CASSQVRQALLGEQYF
DNA: TGCGCCAGCAGTCAGGTTAGACAGGCCCTCTTAGGGGAGCAGTACTTC

V: TRBV7-2
J: TRBJ2-3
size: NA
D: NA
CDR3: CASSLDLFKDTQYF
DNA: TGTGCCAGCAGCTTAGACTTGTTCAAAGATACGCAGTATTTT

V: TRBV21-1
J: TRBJ1-2
size: NA
D: NA
CDR3: CASSPEGGGHGYTF
DNA: TGTGCCAGCAGCCCCGAAGGTGGGGGTCATGGCTACACCTTC

V: TRBV7-6
J: TRBJ1-4
size: NA
D: NA
CDR3: CASSLAVPGKVEKLFF
DNA: TGTGCCAGCAGCTTAGCGGTGCCAGGGAAGGTTGAAAAACTGTTTTTT

V: TRBV6-1
J: TRBJ1-4
size: NA
D: TRBD1
CDR3: CASSDGTGEEKLFF
DNA: TGTGCCAGCAGTGACGGGACAGGGGAAGAAAAACTGTTTTTT

V: TRBV10-2
J: TRBJ1-4
size: NA
D: TRBD1
CDR3: CASRWDRDEKLFF
DNA: TGCGCCAGCAGATGGGACAGGGACGAAAAACTGTTTTTT

V: TRBV4-2
J: TRBJ1-6
size: NA
D: NA
CDR3: CASSQGGGSYNSPLHF
DNA: TGTGCCAGCAGCCAGGGGGGGGGCTCCTATAATTCACCCCTCCACTTT

V: TRBV19
J: TRBJ1-6
size: NA
D: TRBD1
CDR3: CASSRTGTGGSPLHF
DNA: TGTGCCAGTAGTAGGACCGGGACAGGTGGGTCACCCCTCCACTTT

V: TRBV6-5
J: TRBJ1-1
size: NA
D: NA
CDR3: CASSLRQETEAFF
DNA: TGTGCCAGCAGTCTTCGCCAAGAGACTGAAGCTTTCTTT